A single sample is the source of the 27 T cell receptor beta chains below, sequenced in a study of shared clonotypes between healthy human individuals. Only in-frame clones appear in the TCRdb table, and some are missing; sequencing was by immunoSEQ multiplex PCR. Here the sample spans about 2,100,000 clones, approximately 94% being singletons. Terminally differentiated effector memory CD45RA+ cells were excluded from the naive CD8 cells, which were CD45RO-negative and positively selected for CCR7. Sample: naive CD8+ T cells from PBMCs. The receptor set was obtained from a man between 18 and 35 years old in good health. Some clones in this sample may be carry-over from other donors' samples.

The CDR3 nucleotides read TGTGCCAGCAGTTTGGGCCCGAAGACGGGCTACAATGAGCAGTTCTTC. This translates into CASSLGPKTGYNEQFF. This chain uses TRBV27 with TRBJ2-1; D ambiguous. The ends were cut back, 3 bases at V and 3 bases at J, with 15 bases in the middle. Germline V lookup: CDR1 MNHEY, CDR2 SMNVEV (reference sequence). CDR3 size: 16 residues.

The rearrangement uses TRBV19 and TRBJ1-1; D perhaps matches TRBD1 (6 bases). Germline V gives CDR1 LNHDA, CDR2 SQIVND (reference sequence). This CDR3 contains 16 residues. The V end lost 3 bases, the J end lost 0 bases, and 14 bases lay between the germline ends. The CDR3 protein is CASSILPTGLNTEAFF. Written as DNA, the CDR3 is TGTGCCAGTAGTATCCTCCCGACAGGCCTGAACACTGAAGCTTTCTTT.

This clone was seen a handful of times. Different DNA sequences within this sample yield the same CDR3. The chain recombines TRBV27 with TRBJ2-7, with D uncertain. CDR1 is MNHEY, CDR2 SMNVEV, per germline (reference sequence). The V end lost 3 bases, the J end lost 0 bases, and 9 bases lay between the germline ends. This CDR3 comprises 14 residues. The CDR3 DNA sequence: TGTGCCAGCAGTTTGAGGCAGGCCTCCTACGAGCAGTACTTC. Translating gives CASSLRQASYEQYF.

This clone has a single count. The V call is TRBV7-9, the J call TRBJ2-1; the D is unclear. Trimming left V 4 bases short and J 14 bases short, with 12 bases between. CDR1 and CDR2 from the germline V gene are SEHNR and FQNEAQ (reference sequence). The CDR3 has 11 residues. CDR3 residues: CASSSRAIEFF. The CDR3 DNA sequence: TGTGCCAGCAGCTCAAGGGCTATAGAGTTCTTC.

The chain carries TRBV29-1 and TRBJ1-1; D is undetermined. CDR1 SQVTM and CDR2 ANQGSEA come from the germline V gene. CDR3 length: 12 amino acids. V dropped 3 bases and J dropped 8 bases, with 13 bases sitting between them. Here the CDR3 reads CSVDSVSREAFF. The CDR3 DNA is TGCAGCGTTGATTCGGTGTCCCGGGAAGCTTTCTTT.

Details on this clone: The identical CDR3 is also encoded by other nucleotide sequences in the sample. CDR3 DNA: TGCGCCAGCAGCCAAGGGGTTGGCACTGAAGCTTTCTTT. Protein: CASSQGVGTEAFF. The V call is TRBV4-1, the J call TRBJ1-1, with unresolved D. The CDR3 has 13 amino acids. Per germline, CDR1 MGHRA and CDR2 YSYEKL. Deletions cut 1 base from V and 4 bases from J, with 7 bases between.

The genes are TRBV9 and TRBJ2-1, with no clear D. The CDR3 totals 16 residues. Trimming shortened V by 0 bases and J by 0 bases, and 10 bases separated the two germline ends. Germline CDR1 and CDR2: SGDLS and YYNGEE. The CDR3 here is CASSVVSVSSYNEQFF. The CDR3 DNA follows: TGTGCCAGCAGCGTAGTTTCGGTAAGCTCCTACAATGAGCAGTTCTTC.

This clone has only one observation. The chain combines TRBV28 with TRBJ1-1; D gene ambiguous. The CDR3 has 15 residues. The germline V gene encodes CDR1 MDHEN and CDR2 SYDVKM. The V and J ends lost 1 base and 0 bases respectively, with 9 bases between them. Here the CDR3 DNA reads TGTGCCAGCAGTTTATATGCGGGGATGAACACTGAAGCTTTCTTT. Encoded protein: CASSLYAGMNTEAFF.

The V and J genes are TRBV11-2 and TRBJ2-2, with D perhaps TRBD1 or TRBD2 (5 bases each). Trimming took off 3 bases at V and 5 bases at J, with 10 bases between the two ends. Per the germline V gene, CDR1 is SGHAT and CDR2 is FQNNGV. The length of the CDR3 is 14 residues. The DNA for the CDR3 is TGTGCCAGCAGCTTCCGTGGGGGAACCGGGGAGCTGTTTTTT. Protein product: CASSFRGGTGELFF.

V gene TRBV20-1 combines with J gene TRBJ2-7; D unclear. Trimming pared 3 bases from V and 7 bases from J, leaving 10 bases between. From germline, CDR1 is DFQATT and CDR2 SNEGSKA (reference sequence). The CDR3 is 11 amino acids. The CDR3 sequence: CSARALGEQYF. Written as DNA, the CDR3 is TGCAGTGCTAGGGCCCTTGGGGAGCAGTACTTC.

CDR3 residues: CATSDRSYNEQFF. The CDR3 region has the DNA TGTGCCACCAGCGACCGTAGCTACAATGAGCAGTTCTTC. The chain employs TRBV15 and TRBJ2-1, with D unclear. Trimming took off 5 bases at V and 3 bases at J, with 8 bases between the two ends. CDR1 is LNHNV, CDR2 YYDKDF, per germline (reference sequence). There are 13 residues in the CDR3.

This clone was counted once. This rearrangement joins TRBV7-3 to TRBJ2-3, with 10 bases that match TRBD2. The CDR3 loop spans 14 amino acids. The germline V gene encodes CDR1 SGHTA and CDR2 FQGTGA. Losses at the gene ends were 5 bases for V and 6 bases for J; bases not matched to a gene: 5. In DNA, the CDR3 is TGTGCCAGCAGCCAAGCGGGAGGGCCTGATACGCAGTATTTT. It translates to CASSQAGGPDTQYF.

The genes are TRBV7-2 and TRBJ2-7; 7 positions match TRBD1. CDR3 length: 15 amino acids. Per germline, CDR1 SGHTA and CDR2 FQGNSA. J gave up 3 bases and V 2 bases, and 7 bases lay outside the gene matches. CDR3 in amino acids: CASSLSGTDGYEQYF. DNA for the CDR3: TGTGCCAGCAGCTTATCCGGGACAGACGGCTACGAGCAGTACTTC.

This sequence joins TRBV19 and TRBJ1-5; D gene unclear. Germline V CDR1 and CDR2: LNHDA, SQIVND (reference sequence). The CDR3 extends over 15 amino acids. The germline V and J ends were trimmed by 7 bases and 5 bases, with 18 bases remaining between them. CDR3 in amino acids: CASNNRESSYQPQHF. The CDR3 bases are TGTGCCAGTAATAACCGGGAGAGCAGTTATCAGCCCCAGCATTTT. The entire variable domain, with the rest obtained from reference TRBV19 and TRBJ1-5, is as follows: DGGITQSPKYLFRKEGQNVTLSCEQNLNHDAMYWYRQDPGQGLRLIYYSQIVNDFQKGDIAEGYSVSREKKESFPLTVTSAQKNPTAFYLCASNNRESSYQPQHFGDGTRLSIL.

This sequence joins TRBV30 and TRBJ2-3; D perhaps matches TRBD2 (6 bases). The germline V gene encodes CDR1 GTSNPN and CDR2 SVGIG (reference sequence). V was pared by 1 base and J by 2 bases, with 13 bases between. This CDR3 contains 15 residues. In DNA, the CDR3 is TGTGCCTGGAGTGCGACTAGAGGGTCCACAGATACGCAGTATTTT. This sequence encodes CAWSATRGSTDTQYF. The variable domain in full, with the rest retrieved from reference TRBV30 and TRBJ2-3, is SQTIHQWPATLVQPVGSPLSLECTVEGTSNPNLYWYRQAAGRGLQLLFYSVGIGQISSEVPQNLSASRPQDRQFILSSKKLLLSDSGFYLCAWSATRGSTDTQYFGPGTRLTVL.

The chain has TRBV29-1 and TRBJ2-7; D gene unclear. Trimming took 5 bases from V and 2 from J, leaving 10 bases between them. The CDR3 spans 12 residues. CDR1 SQVTM and CDR2 ANQGSEA come from the germline V gene. The CDR3: CSVRLYPYEQYF. CDR3 in DNA: TGCAGCGTTCGGTTATATCCCTACGAGCAGTACTTC.

The rearrangement uses TRBV9 and TRBJ2-7; TRBD2 is a possible D gene (6 bases). Germline values: CDR1 SGDLS, CDR2 YYNGEE. V was pared by 0 bases and J by 0 bases, with 13 bases between. This CDR3 contains 16 residues. DNA of the CDR3: TGTGCCAGCAGCGTAGAGGCGGGAACACTCTCCTACGAGCAGTACTTC. Residues: CASSVEAGTLSYEQYF.

V usage is TRBV15 and J usage is TRBJ1-5; D unclear. The CDR3 is 13 amino acids. Between the trimmed V and J ends, which lost 8 bases and 1 base, there was a span of 9 bases. Germline CDR1 LNHNV, CDR2 YYDKDF (reference sequence). The CDR3 coding sequence is TGTGCCACCGCACGCGGGAGCAATCAGCCCCAGCATTTT. This sequence encodes CATARGSNQPQHF.

The chain recombines TRBV7-8 with TRBJ2-3; 10 bases agree with TRBD1. The CDR3 runs 15 residues. The germline V gene has CDR1 SGHVS and CDR2 FQNEAQ. Unmatched junction bases numbered 7, after V lost 4 bases and J lost 6 bases. The CDR3 region has the DNA TGTGCCAGCAGCTCACAGACAGGGGGCGACGATACGCAGTATTTT. Protein product: CASSSQTGGDDTQYF.

V usage is TRBV27 and J usage is TRBJ1-5; TRBD1 matches 10 bases. There are 15 residues in the CDR3. Germline V gene lookup returns CDR1 MNHEY and CDR2 SMNVEV (reference sequence). V gave up 5 bases and J gave up 6 bases; unmatched junction bases: 7. The CDR3 spells CASSPRQGASQPQHF. The CDR3 DNA reads as TGTGCCAGCAGTCCACGACAGGGGGCAAGTCAGCCCCAGCATTTT.

CDR3 coding DNA: TGTGCCAGCACCTCGGGGGTCGGGGAGCTGTTTTTT. This encodes CASTSGVGELFF. The chain employs TRBV28 and TRBJ2-2, with TRBD2 as a possible D gene (6 bases). CDR3 length: 12 amino acids. Trimming removed 7 bases from V and 7 bases from J, with 10 bases in between. Germline V lookup: CDR1 MDHEN, CDR2 SYDVKM.

This clone was found once. The J gene is TRBJ2-1, the V gene TRBV29-1; D call uncertain. This CDR3 contains 11 residues. Trimming left V 5 bases short and J 4 bases short, with 6 bases between. Germline CDR1 reads SQVTM; CDR2 reads ANQGSEA. DNA of the CDR3: TGCAGCGTTCTCAGGTACAATGAGCAGTTCTTC. It yields the protein CSVLRYNEQFF.

The chain couples TRBV10-3 to TRBJ1-1; D gene uncertain. Germline V gene sequence: CDR1 ENHRY, CDR2 SYGVKD. The CDR3 has 11 amino acids. The V end lost 10 bases, the J end lost 2 bases, and 8 bases lay between the germline ends. The CDR3 bases are TGTGCCACCACCAGTAACACTGAAGCTTTCTTT. Amino acids: CATTSNTEAFF.

The chain links TRBV10-3 to TRBJ2-1, with D perhaps given as TRBD1 or TRBD2 (6 bases each). Trimming cost V 6 bases and J 1 base, with 13 bases left between them. Germline-derived CDR1 and CDR2 are ENHRY and SYGVKD. The CDR3 covers 15 residues. In DNA form, the CDR3 reads TGTGCCATCAGCAGTGAAGGGGGGTCCTACAATGAGCAGTTCTTC. Translated, it gives CAISSEGGSYNEQFF.

This chain joins TRBV28 and TRBJ1-2; 9 positions agree with TRBD1. Germline CDR1 is MDHEN and CDR2 is SYDVKM. CDR3 size: 17 residues. The V segment lost 7 bases and the J segment 3 bases; nucleotides outside the gene matches: 15. CDR3 coding DNA: TGTGCCAGCACCCCCACCGGGACAGGGTGGATAGACTATGGCTACACCTTC. Translating it yields CASTPTGTGWIDYGYTF.

The rearrangement joins TRBV11-2 to TRBJ2-1, with D possibly TRBD2 on 6 matching bases. Germline V CDR1 and CDR2: SGHAT, FQNNGV. V lost 7 bases and J lost 4, with 20 bases in between. The CDR3 length is 16 residues. DNA for the CDR3: TGTGCCAGCACCCTAGGCGCGTTAGCGGCTTACAATGAGCAGTTCTTC. This encodes CASTLGALAAYNEQFF. Full variable domain (outside the CDR3, taken from reference TRBV11-2 and TRBJ2-1): EAGVAQSPRYKIIEKRQSVAFWCNPISGHATLYWYQQILGQGPKLLIQFQNNGVVDDSQLPKDRFSAERLKGVDSTLKIQPAKLEDSAVYLCASTLGALAAYNEQFFGPGTRLTVL.

The chain carries TRBV4-1 and TRBJ2-2, with a possible D match to TRBD2 (6 bases). V was pared by 4 bases and J by 4 bases, with 10 bases between. The CDR3 is made up of 14 amino acids. Looked up from germline, CDR1 is MGHRA and CDR2 is YSYEKL. CDR3 DNA: TGCGCCAGCAGCCTTTTCGGGGGCACCGGGGAGCTGTTTTTT. Its protein product is CASSLFGGTGELFF.